Below are 22 T cell receptor beta chains sequenced from a single sample in a study of cytomegalovirus exposure and HLA in healthy donors. PCR primers comprised 60 Vbeta and 13 Jbeta primers. This table comes from immunoSEQ multiplex PCR, and its TCRdb copy is limited to in-frame clones, with some not included. Of over 150,000 clones in the sample, 70% to 85% were seen once. Source material: PBMCs. The source is a man younger than 40 in good health and CMV-seropositive.

The chain links TRBV29-1 to TRBJ1-1; D not resolved. Germline assignment: CDR1 SQVTM and CDR2 ANQGSEA. Trimming left V 4 bases short and J 4 bases short, with 7 bases between. The CDR3 consists of 11 residues. CDR3 residues: CSVAEGTEAFF. CDR3 sequence (DNA): TGCAGCGTTGCCGAGGGCACTGAAGCTTTCTTT. Using reference TRBV29-1 and TRBJ1-1 for the parts outside the CDR3, the full variable domain is SAVISQKPSRDICQRGTSLTIQCQVDSQVTMMFWYRQQPGQSLTLIATANQGSEATYESGFVIDKFPISRPNLTFSTLTVSNMSPEDSSIYLCSVAEGTEAFFGQGTRLTVV.

CDR3 region: CASSIQITDTEAFF. CDR3 in DNA: TGTGCCAGCAGCATACAGATTACCGACACTGAAGCTTTCTTT. V and J are TRBV7-2 and TRBJ1-1; D gene unclear. CDR3 length: 14 amino acids. Germline assignment: CDR1 SGHTA and CDR2 FQGNSA. V lost 5 bases to trimming and J lost 3 bases, with 13 bases between them.

V is TRBV6-5 and J is TRBJ1-5; TRBD1 matches at 7 bases. J was trimmed by 7 bases and V by 6 bases; bases with no gene match: 6. From germline, CDR1 is MNHEY and CDR2 SVGAGI. The CDR3 is 13 residues long. CDR3 coding DNA: TGTGCCAGCAGCCGACAGGGACGACAGCCCCAGCATTTT. This sequence encodes CASSRQGRQPQHF.

This chain connects TRBV5-1 to TRBJ1-2, with TRBD1 as a possible D gene (6 bases). The germline gives CDR1 SGHRS, CDR2 YFSETQ. The CDR3 runs to 15 residues. V dropped 2 bases and J dropped 0 bases, with 11 bases sitting between them. CDR3 protein: CASSFDPGANYGYTF. As DNA, the CDR3 is TGCGCCAGCAGCTTTGATCCAGGGGCTAACTATGGCTACACCTTC.

CDR3 sequence reads: CASSLPGNYEQYF. CDR3 sequence (DNA): TGCGCCAGCAGCTTGCCAGGGAACTACGAGCAGTACTTC. The chain employs TRBV5-1 and TRBJ2-7, with D possibly being TRBD1 (5 bases). CDR1 SGHRS and CDR2 YFSETQ come from the germline V gene. The CDR3 has 13 residues. V was trimmed by 1 base and J by 3 bases, leaving 8 bases between them.

V usage is TRBV18 and J usage is TRBJ2-5; a weak D match, TRBD2 (7 bases). The germline V gene encodes CDR1 KGHSH and CDR2 LQKENI. The CDR3 extends over 16 amino acids. V was shortened by 3 bases and J by 4 bases, with 18 bases between the two germline ends. CDR3 sequence: CASSPSIQGGLETQYF. The CDR3 DNA sequence: TGTGCCAGCTCACCGTCGATACAGGGAGGGTTAGAGACCCAGTACTTC.

This rearrangement joins TRBV5-1 to TRBJ2-7; D unresolved. The ends were cut back, 2 bases at V and 2 bases at J, with 8 bases in the middle. The CDR3 has 13 amino acids. CDR1 is SGHRS and CDR2 is YFSETQ in the germline V gene. The CDR3 DNA sequence: TGCGCCAGCAGCTTCGACTCGGCCTACGAGCAGTACTTC. Translating gives CASSFDSAYEQYF.

This chain uses TRBV9 with TRBJ1-1; possibly TRBD1 for D (5 bases). Trimming took off 3 bases at V and 4 bases at J, with 10 bases between the two ends. In germline, CDR1 is SGDLS, CDR2 YYNGEE. The CDR3 consists of 13 residues. The DNA of the CDR3 is TGTGCCAGCAGCGAGGTGGGGGGCACTGAAGCTTTCTTT. It yields the protein CASSEVGGTEAFF.

The chain couples TRBV19 to TRBJ2-2; D not resolved. This CDR3 comprises 13 residues. CDR1 and CDR2 (germline): LNHDA, SQIVND (reference sequence). V shed 5 bases and J shed 6 bases, with 10 bases lying between them. The CDR3 DNA reads as TGTGCCAGTAGTCCCAATCCGGCCGGGGAGCTGTTTTTT. This sequence encodes CASSPNPAGELFF.

The J gene is TRBJ2-1, the V gene TRBV9; 9 bases map to TRBD2. The V and J ends lost 0 bases and 2 bases, in that order; junction bases with no gene match: 9. In germline, CDR1 is SGDLS, CDR2 YYNGEE. This CDR3 is 18 amino acids long. Written as DNA, the CDR3 is TGTGCCAGCAGCGTAGTCAGTGGGCTAGCGGGAACCTACAATGAGCAGTTCTTC. Translated: CASSVVSGLAGTYNEQFF.

This rearrangement joins TRBV9 to TRBJ2-7; 9 nucleotides line up with TRBD1. With V trimmed by 4 bases and J by 4 bases, 6 bases remained unmatched. The length of the CDR3 is 14 residues. Germline CDR1 reads SGDLS; CDR2 reads YYNGEE. The CDR3 DNA sequence: TGTGCCAGCAGCCCACGGACAGGGGAGTACGAGCAGTACTTC. It yields the protein CASSPRTGEYEQYF.

This chain joins TRBV11-2 and TRBJ2-7; 8 bases agree with TRBD2. After removal of 0 bases from V and 7 bases from J, the junction contained 2 bases not matched to a gene. The germline gives CDR1 SGHAT, CDR2 FQNNGV. The CDR3 extends over 13 amino acids. CDR3: CASSLDRGGEQYF. For the CDR3, the DNA is TGTGCCAGCAGCTTAGATCGGGGGGGGGAGCAGTACTTC. Drawing the rest from reference TRBV11-2 and TRBJ2-7, the complete variable domain is EAGVAQSPRYKIIEKRQSVAFWCNPISGHATLYWYQQILGQGPKLLIQFQNNGVVDDSQLPKDRFSAERLKGVDSTLKIQPAKLEDSAVYLCASSLDRGGEQYFGPGTRLTVT.

V and J are TRBV5-1 and TRBJ2-3, with TRBD2 identical over 7 bases. CDR1 is SGHRS, CDR2 YFSETQ, per germline. CDR3 length: 16 residues. The V segment lost 2 bases and the J segment 4 bases; nucleotides outside the gene matches: 10. The CDR3 DNA sequence: TGCGCCAGCAGCTTTACCGCGGGAGCCTTGGCAGATACGCAGTATTTT. Translation gives CASSFTAGALADTQYF.

J is TRBJ1-6 and V is TRBV28, with 7 bases aligning to TRBD1. The J segment lost 14 bases and the V segment lost 3 bases, leaving 1 base of the junction unmatched. CDR1 MDHEN and CDR2 SYDVKM come from the germline V gene. This CDR3 is built from 11 residues. The CDR3 nucleotides are TGTGCCAGCAGTTTCGGGACAGCCCTCCACTTT. It is translated as CASSFGTALHF.

The genes are TRBV2 and TRBJ1-1; weak D call: TRBD1 (5 bases). The CDR3 covers 13 residues. Per the germline V gene, CDR1 is SNHLY and CDR2 is FYNNEI. The germline V and J ends were trimmed by 8 bases and 5 bases, with 15 bases remaining between them. The CDR3 loop is CASFPRGKTEAFF. CDR3 nucleotide sequence: TGTGCCAGCTTTCCCCGGGGGAAGACTGAAGCTTTCTTT.

The chain is built from TRBV7-7 and TRBJ2-2; 10 bases fit TRBD1. The CDR3 has 17 residues. The V segment lost 5 bases and the J segment 2 bases; nucleotides outside the gene matches: 8. Germline V gene lookup returns CDR1 SSHAT and CDR2 FNYEAQ (reference sequence). This CDR3 reads CASSDPDRGHNTGELFF. In DNA, the CDR3 is TGTGCCAGCAGCGACCCTGACAGGGGGCATAACACCGGGGAGCTGTTTTTT.

This clone was observed a few times. The chain joins TRBV11-2 to TRBJ1-2; TRBD1 matches 7 bases. J lost 3 bases, V lost 4 bases, and 2 bases had no gene match. There are 13 residues in the CDR3. Germline V gives CDR1 SGHAT, CDR2 FQNNGV. In nucleotides, the CDR3 is TGTGCCAGCAGCTCGACAGGGTACTATGGCTACACCTTC. Translated: CASSSTGYYGYTF.

This clone has a single count. V is TRBV9 and J is TRBJ2-5, with 11 bases identical to TRBD2. With 0 bases clipped from V and 5 bases from J, the junction kept 6 bases outside the gene matches. The CDR3 runs to 16 residues. CDR1 and CDR2 (germline): SGDLS, YYNGEE. The CDR3 loop is CASSVGVLAGEETQYF. The CDR3 DNA sequence: TGTGCCAGCAGCGTAGGGGTACTAGCGGGGGAGGAGACCCAGTACTTC.

This chain connects TRBV7-9 to TRBJ1-2; a possible D gene is TRBD1 (5 bases). The V end was cut by 6 bases, the J end by 4 bases, with 12 bases between. The CDR3 runs to 13 residues. The germline gives CDR1 SEHNR, CDR2 FQNEAQ (reference sequence). The CDR3 region has the DNA TGTGCCAGCAGTCGAAGGGGTGCCTATGGCTACACCTTC. It codes for CASSRRGAYGYTF. Full variable domain (remainder filled in from reference TRBV7-9 and TRBJ1-2): DTGVSQNPRHKITKRGQNVTFRCDPISEHNRLYWYRQTLGQGPEFLTYFQNEAQLEKSRLLSDRFSAERPKGSFSTLEIQRTEQGDSAMYLCASSRRGAYGYTFGSGTRLTVV.

The chain has TRBV7-9 and TRBJ2-2, with TRBD2 as a possible D gene (6 bases). The CDR3 is 16 residues long. Germline CDR1 SEHNR, CDR2 FQNEAQ (reference sequence). V was cut by 4 bases and J by 1 base, with 13 bases left in between. In nucleotides, the CDR3 is TGTGCCAGCAGCTCCAGCGCAGCGGGGAACACCGGGGAGCTGTTTTTT. Its protein product is CASSSSAAGNTGELFF.

The chain carries TRBV15 and TRBJ1-5; 8 bases line up with TRBD1. The V segment lost 1 base and the J segment 3 bases; nucleotides outside the gene matches: 17. The CDR3 sequence is 20 residues long. The germline V gene has CDR1 LNHNV and CDR2 YYDKDF (reference sequence). CDR3 coding DNA: TGTGCCACCAGCAGAGGGACCATTGCACCCGGGACAGGTTACAATCAGCCCCAGCATTTT. Translation: CATSRGTIAPGTGYNQPQHF.

The rearrangement links TRBV7-2 to TRBJ1-1; TRBD1 is a possible D gene (5 bases). Trimming shortened V by 0 bases and J by 6 bases, and 17 bases separated the two germline ends. The CDR3 spans 16 residues. CDR1 is SGHTA, CDR2 FQGNSA, per germline. The CDR3 loop reads CASSLAAGISYSEAFF. The DNA for the CDR3 is TGTGCCAGCAGCTTAGCGGCAGGGATCTCGTATTCTGAAGCTTTCTTT. The whole variable domain, remainder taken from reference TRBV7-2 and TRBJ1-1, is GAGVSQSPSNKVTEKGKDVELRCDPISGHTALYWYRQSLGQGLEFLIYFQGNSAPDKSGLPSDRFSAERTGGSVSTLTIQRTQQEDSAVYLCASSLAAGISYSEAFFGQGTRLTVV.